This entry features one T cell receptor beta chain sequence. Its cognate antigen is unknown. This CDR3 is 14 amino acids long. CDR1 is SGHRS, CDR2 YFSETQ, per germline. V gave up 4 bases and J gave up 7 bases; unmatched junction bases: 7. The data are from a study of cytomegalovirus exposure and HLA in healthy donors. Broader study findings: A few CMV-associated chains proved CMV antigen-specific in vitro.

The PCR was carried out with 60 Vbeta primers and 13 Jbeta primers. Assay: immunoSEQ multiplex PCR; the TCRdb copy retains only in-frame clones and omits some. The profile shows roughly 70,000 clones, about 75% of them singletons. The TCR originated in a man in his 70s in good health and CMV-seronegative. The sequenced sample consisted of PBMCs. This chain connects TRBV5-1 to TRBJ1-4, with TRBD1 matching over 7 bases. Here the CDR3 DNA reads TGCGCCAGCAGCCAAGGGGGCAGGGTTGAAAAACTGTTTTTT. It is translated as CASSQGGRVEKLFF.